Sequencing of this T cell receptor (beta chain) was carried out in a study of radiotherapy plus CTLA-4 blockade in lung cancer. The V end lost 0 bases, the J end lost 3 bases, and 11 bases lay between the germline ends. This CDR3 spans 15 amino acids. CDR1 MGHRA and CDR2 YSYEKL come from the germline V gene. Method: immunoSEQ multiplex PCR; TCRdb's copy keeps in-frame clones and lacks some. Of tens of thousands of clones listed, 60% to 80% are singletons. In chemo-refractory metastatic non-small-cell lung cancer, patients got ipilimumab CTLA-4 blockade together with focal radiation. This clone was seen only a few times.

The sequence was obtained from a human donor with non-small cell lung cancer who had stable disease on radiotherapy plus ipilimumab. V usage is TRBV4-1 and J usage is TRBJ1-2; possibly TRBD1 for D (5 bases). The sample in question was peripheral blood, obtained from a patient treated with radiotherapy plus ipilimumab. This CDR3 is CASSQDQGADYGYTF. The CDR3 nucleotides read TGCGCCAGCAGCCAAGATCAAGGGGCAGACTATGGCTACACCTTC.